The 24 T cell receptor beta chains in this list originate from one sample, sequenced in a study of T cell repertoires in cytomegalovirus infection. The antigens for these receptors are not known. In TCRdb, the reads were re-called with MiXCR into one record per CDR3 protein. The table includes about 900,000 distinct CDR3 sequences, 30% to 40% detected once. Here the sequenced sample was cultured CD8+ T cells from PBMCs, taken from culture after CMV antigen stimulation. These TCRs come from a human donor in good health (CMV status not recorded). Some clones in this sample may be carry-over from other donors' samples.

V is TRBV5-3 and J is TRBJ2-2, with 7 bases fitting TRBD1. TRBV5-3 is known as an ORF, though its function is uncertain. This CDR3 spans 15 amino acids. The trim removed 8 bases at V and 7 bases at J, leaving 14 bases unmatched. The CDR3 reads CASSPATGLVGELFF. CDR3 in DNA: TGTGCCAGCAGCCCGGCGACAGGGTTGGTCGGGGAGCTGTTTTTT.

This clonotype was recorded a few times. The J gene is TRBJ2-5, the V gene TRBV7-9; the D gene is possibly TRBD2 (5 bases). Germline CDR1 SEHNR, CDR2 FQNEAQ (reference sequence). V lost 8 bases, J lost 0 bases, and 16 bases lay in between. This CDR3 is built from 15 residues. The CDR3 DNA reads as TGTGCCAGCCGGTTGGGGAGAGGGTACCAAGAGACCCAGTACTTC. Its protein product is CASRLGRGYQETQYF.

The rearrangement links TRBV6-5 to TRBJ1-2, with D maybe TRBD1 (6 bases). Trimming took 0 bases from V and 4 from J, leaving 6 bases between them. Germline CDR1 and CDR2: MNHEY and SVGAGI. The CDR3 extends over 13 amino acids. The CDR3 loop reads CASSYSGAYGYTF. The CDR3 DNA reads as TGTGCCAGCAGTTACTCGGGGGCCTATGGCTACACCTTC.

This clonotype was picked up a small number of times. V and J are TRBV27 and TRBJ2-1; D is ambiguous. Deletions cut 5 bases from V and 6 bases from J, with 17 bases between. The CDR3 loop spans 15 amino acids. CDR1 is MNHEY, CDR2 SMNVEV, per germline (reference sequence). This chain's CDR3 is CASSVLWPSTNEQFF. The CDR3 DNA reads as TGTGCCAGCAGTGTCCTATGGCCCAGTACCAATGAGCAGTTCTTC.

This clonotype appeared a few times. The rearrangement uses TRBV28 and TRBJ1-5, with 7 bases aligning to TRBD1. Per the germline V gene, CDR1 is MDHEN and CDR2 is SYDVKM. After removal of 6 bases from V and 2 bases from J, the junction contained 7 bases not matched to a gene. This CDR3 comprises 15 residues. CDR3 loop: CASRPTGVRNQPQHF. For the CDR3, the DNA is TGTGCCAGCAGACCAACAGGGGTCCGCAATCAGCCCCAGCATTTT.

At least ten counts were recorded for this clonotype. The gene calls are TRBV7-9 and TRBJ2-7; 14 nucleotides align to TRBD2. The V and J ends lost 5 bases and 1 base, in that order; junction bases with no gene match: 7. The CDR3 has 17 amino acids. Looked up from germline, CDR1 is SEHNR and CDR2 is FQNEAQ (reference sequence). The CDR3 coding sequence is TGTGCCAGCAGCCGCGGACTAGCGGGGGGTTCGTCCTACGAGCAGTACTTC. The encoded protein is CASSRGLAGGSSYEQYF.

The J gene is TRBJ2-1, the V gene TRBV4-2; D may be TRBD2 (5 bases). V lost 1 base, J lost 0 bases, and 10 bases lay in between. This CDR3 has 16 amino acids. Germline V gene data show CDR1 as LGHNA and CDR2 as YNFKEQ. The CDR3 DNA reads as TGTGCCAGCAGCCAAGCAGAGGACTTCTCCTACAATGAGCAGTTCTTC. This translates into CASSQAEDFSYNEQFF.

Concerning this clonotype itself: A junction end diverges from the germline sequence, so it may reflect a read error. The genes are TRBV7-2 and TRBJ1-1; 7 bases map to TRBD1. Germline lookup yields CDR1 SGHTA and CDR2 FQGNSA. The CDR3 totals 14 residues. The CDR3 nucleotides read TGTGTCAGCAGCCGGGACAGCTGGGCCACTGAAGCTTTCTTT. This sequence encodes CVSSRDSWATEAFF. Looking up the rest from reference TRBV7-2 and TRBJ1-1 gives the full variable domain: GAGVSQSPSNKVTEKGKDVELRCDPISGHTALYWYRQSLGQGLEFLIYFQGNSAPDKSGLPSDRFSAERTGGSVSTLTIQRTQQEDSAVYLCVSSRDSWATEAFFGQGTRLTVV.

The V call is TRBV5-6, the J call TRBJ2-3; D may be TRBD1 (6 bases). This CDR3 is built from 16 residues. With 6 bases removed from V and 0 bases from J, the gap between germline ends came to 17 bases. Germline assignment: CDR1 SGHDT and CDR2 YYEEEE. The CDR3 spells CASTLVGGPSTDTQYF. In DNA form, the CDR3 reads TGTGCCAGCACCCTCGTTGGGGGCCCTAGCACAGATACGCAGTATTTT.

The chain uses TRBV20-1 and TRBJ2-1; 8 bases fit TRBD2. Germline loops: CDR1 DFQATT, CDR2 SNEGSKA (reference sequence). The CDR3 is 11 amino acids. V gave up 5 bases and J gave up 14 bases; unmatched junction bases: 8. CDR3 region: CSAGPGLVKFF. CDR3 nucleotides: TGCAGTGCTGGGCCGGGACTAGTCAAGTTCTTC.

This clonotype was observed many times. The chain combines TRBV19 with TRBJ2-1, with 8 positions matching TRBD2. The CDR3 spans 17 residues. Losses at the gene ends were 11 bases for V and 3 bases for J; bases not matched to a gene: 18. CDR1 is LNHDA, CDR2 SQIVND, per germline (reference sequence). This chain's CDR3 is CASERGRGFNIYNEQFF. CDR3 bases: TGTGCCTCGGAGCGGGGGAGAGGGTTTAATATCTACAATGAGCAGTTCTTC.

This clonotype was observed once. The chain uses TRBV27 and TRBJ2-7; possible D gene TRBD1, 8 bases. Per the germline V gene, CDR1 is MNHEY and CDR2 is SMNVEV (reference sequence). This CDR3 has 13 amino acids. The V end lost 1 base, the J end lost 7 bases, and 11 bases lay between the germline ends. The CDR3 DNA reads as TGTGCCAGCAGTTTATACAGGGGGGGAGAGCAGTACGTC. The encoded protein is CASSLYRGGEQYV.

CDR3 bases: TGTGCCAGCAGCTTAGAGGACAGGCGCCCTTACAATGAGCAGTTCTTC. Translated, it gives CASSLEDRRPYNEQFF. The chain recombines TRBV7-6 with TRBJ2-1; 7 nucleotides line up with TRBD1. The CDR3 is 16 residues long. Losses at the gene ends were 1 base for V and 4 bases for J; bases not matched to a gene: 7. Germline assignment: CDR1 SGHVS and CDR2 FNYEAQ.

This chain connects TRBV6-5 to TRBJ1-5; D possibly corresponds to TRBD1 (6 bases). CDR3 size: 18 residues. Trimming removed 2 bases from V and 1 base from J, with 18 bases in between. Germline CDR1 MNHEY, CDR2 SVGAGI. CDR3 in amino acids: CASSYRSPGGQSNQPQHF. CDR3 sequence (DNA): TGTGCCAGCAGTTACAGATCCCCTGGGGGCCAAAGCAATCAGCCCCAGCATTTT.

The chain carries TRBV11-2 and TRBJ2-1; 10 bases line up with TRBD2. The trim removed 5 bases at V and 9 bases at J, leaving 10 bases unmatched. The CDR3 is made up of 15 amino acids. Germline-derived CDR1 and CDR2 are SGHAT and FQNNGV. The CDR3 loop is CASSPPGTSVTEQFF. The CDR3 DNA follows: TGTGCCAGCAGCCCCCCCGGGACTAGCGTTACTGAGCAGTTCTTC.

Ten or more counts support this clonotype. V usage is TRBV7-9 and J usage is TRBJ2-1, with D perhaps TRBD2 (7 bases). Germline V gene data show CDR1 as SEHNR and CDR2 as FQNEAQ (reference sequence). The CDR3 spans 15 residues. V was shortened by 4 bases and J by 2 bases, with 12 bases between the two germline ends. The CDR3 reads CASSWGGFPYNEQFF. The CDR3 DNA reads TGTGCCAGCAGCTGGGGGGGCTTCCCCTACAATGAGCAGTTCTTC.

The V gene is TRBV20-1, the J gene TRBJ1-1, with unresolved D. V lost 2 bases to trimming and J lost 1 base, with 5 bases between them. CDR1 is DFQATT and CDR2 is SNEGSKA in the germline V gene (reference sequence). CDR3 length equals 12 residues. CDR3 coding DNA: TGCAGTGCTAGAACTAGGAACACTGAAGCTTTCTTT. It codes for CSARTRNTEAFF.

As to this clonotype: This sequence may be a read error, since a much larger clone differs from it by one base. This chain connects TRBV7-2 to TRBJ2-3; TRBD1 matches at 7 bases. The germline CDR1 and CDR2 sequences are SGHTA and FQGNSA. The CDR3 has 17 amino acids. Trimming cost V 9 bases and J 6 bases; bases outside gene matches: 21. The CDR3 spells CARDLTGVDHRIDTQYF. DNA for the CDR3: TGTGCCAGGGACCTAACAGGGGTTGATCATCGCATCGATACGCAGTATTTT.

V is TRBV7-9 and J is TRBJ2-5; D may match TRBD1 or TRBD2 (6 bases each). Trimming removed 5 bases at V and 3 bases at J, with 16 bases between. The CDR3 has 15 residues. From germline, CDR1 is SEHNR and CDR2 FQNEAQ (reference sequence). CDR3 sequence (DNA): TGTGCCAGCAGCGCGAGTGGAGGGGGTAAAGAGACCCAGTACTTC. Protein sequence: CASSASGGGKETQYF.

This chain connects TRBV7-6 to TRBJ2-1; 11 nucleotides match TRBD2. Germline CDR1 reads SGHVS; CDR2 reads FNYEAQ. V lost 1 base and J lost 7; bases outside the gene matches: 6. The CDR3 is 16 residues long. This chain's CDR3 is CASSLVSSGGWNEQFF. CDR3 nucleotides: TGTGCCAGCAGCTTAGTTTCTAGCGGGGGGTGGAATGAGCAGTTCTTC.

V is TRBV6-1 and J is TRBJ2-7; D might be TRBD2 (6 bases). CDR1 is MNHNS, CDR2 SASEGT, per germline. V was clipped by 4 bases and J by 3 bases, with 25 bases between them. This CDR3 is 18 amino acids long. CDR3 coding DNA: TGTGCCAGCAGTGCCTTCGTCTCCGGGACTGTCGGTGACTACGAGCAGTACGTC. Translated, it gives CASSAFVSGTVGDYEQYV.

Notes on this clonotype: The junction shows a germline mismatch at one end, possibly a read error. J is TRBJ2-3 and V is TRBV7-2; TRBD2 matches 7 bases. This CDR3 is built from 16 residues. Germline V gene lookup returns CDR1 SGHTA and CDR2 FQGNSA. The CDR3 DNA is TGTGCCAGCAGCAGAAAAGGACTAGTGGGGGAAGATACACAGTATTTT. This codes for CASSRKGLVGEDTQYF.

This clonotype was seen a few times. V is TRBV13 and J is TRBJ1-4; D possibly corresponds to TRBD1 (5 bases). Germline CDR1 and CDR2: PRHDT and FYEKMQ (reference sequence). The CDR3 loop spans 14 amino acids. V was clipped by 6 bases and J by 8 bases, with 16 bases between them. The CDR3 spells CASSSTGVSEKLFF. CDR3 DNA sequence: TGTGCCAGCAGTTCGACGGGGGTTTCGGAAAAACTGTTTTTT.

This chain connects TRBV5-4 to TRBJ1-1; D remains ambiguous. The CDR3 sequence is 16 residues long. V lost 3 bases and J 3 bases, leaving 18 bases between the germline ends. Germline V lookup: CDR1 SGHNT, CDR2 YYREEE (reference sequence). The CDR3 region is CASSYLTFPKDTEAFF. The CDR3, as DNA: TGTGCCAGCAGCTACCTTACGTTCCCGAAGGACACTGAAGCTTTCTTT.